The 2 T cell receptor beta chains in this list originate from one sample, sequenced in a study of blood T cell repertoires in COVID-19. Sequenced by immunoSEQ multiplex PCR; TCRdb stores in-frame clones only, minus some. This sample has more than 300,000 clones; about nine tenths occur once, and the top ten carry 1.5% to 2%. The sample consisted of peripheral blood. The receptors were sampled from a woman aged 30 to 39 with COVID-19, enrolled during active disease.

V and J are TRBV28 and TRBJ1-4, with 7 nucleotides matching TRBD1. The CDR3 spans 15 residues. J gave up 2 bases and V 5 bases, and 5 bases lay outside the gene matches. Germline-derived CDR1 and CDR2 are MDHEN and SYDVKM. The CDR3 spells CASSIQGPTNEKLFF. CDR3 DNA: TGTGCCAGCAGTATACAGGGGCCCACTAATGAAAAACTGTTTTTT.

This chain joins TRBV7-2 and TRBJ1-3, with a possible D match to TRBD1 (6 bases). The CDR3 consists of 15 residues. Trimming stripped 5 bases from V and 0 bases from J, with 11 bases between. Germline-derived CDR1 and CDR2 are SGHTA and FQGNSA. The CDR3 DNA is TGTGCCAGCAGCGCCACAGGGATCTCTGGAAACACCATATATTTT. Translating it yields CASSATGISGNTIYF.